These T cell receptor beta chains were read from a single sample in a study of T cell responses to AZD1222 COVID-19 vaccine. Assay used: immunoSEQ multiplex PCR; TCRdb lists only in-frame clones, some missing. The sample holds fewer than 150,000 clones, 85% to 95% seen once. The input for sequencing was peripheral blood, taken on day 0 of AZD1222 vaccination. These receptors came from an adult in good health. Each CDR3 is given with its conserved first and last residue. Fields, in order: J gene, clone size, D gene, V gene, CDR3 DNA, CDR3 protein. The D gene is left open where the match is weak. Only part of the rows carry a size: once, few, many, or a class if the clone is expanded.

TRBJ1-5 | - | - | TRBV7-2 | TGTGCCAGCAGCTTAGCGTGGGGCAATCAGCCCCAGCATTTT | CASSLAWGNQPQHF
TRBJ1-1 | once | - | TRBV12-3/TRBV12-4 | TGTGCCAGCAGTTTAGGCGGCGGTGAAGCTTTCTTT | CASSLGGGEAFF
TRBJ1-1 | - | - | TRBV18 | TGTGCCAGCTCACCACCTAACCTGATGGACACTGAAGCTTTCTTT | CASSPPNLMDTEAFF
TRBJ1-6 | few | TRBD1 | TRBV9 | TGTGCCAGCAGCCCGGGACAGGGATATTCACCCCTCCACTTT | CASSPGQGYSPLHF
TRBJ2-1 | - | - | TRBV5-8 | TGTGCCAGCAACTCCGGCCCGGGCCTCGCCCCCAATGAGCAGTTCTTC | CASNSGPGLAPNEQFF
TRBJ1-4 | - | - | TRBV2 | TGTGCCAGCAGTGTTGCGTCGTCTCGGGCGACGTGGATGTTTTTT | CASSVASSRATWMFF
TRBJ1-6 | - | TRBD1 | TRBV3-1/TRBV3-2 | TGTGCCAGCAGTAACAGGGGAGGGCTGTCACCCCTCCACTTT | CASSNRGGLSPLHF
TRBJ2-3 | - | - | TRBV20-1 | TGCAGTGCTAGTTCGGCTACGGCGGGGGCGGATACGCAGTATTTT | CSASSATAGADTQYF
TRBJ1-1 | - | - | TRBV27 | TGTGCCAGCAGTTTATGGGACGGGAAGAACACTGAAGCTTTCTTT | CASSLWDGKNTEAFF
TRBJ2-3 | - | - | TRBV6-5 | TGTGCCAGCAGCACCACCCCCATAATGGGAGATACGCAGTATTTT | CASSTTPIMGDTQYF